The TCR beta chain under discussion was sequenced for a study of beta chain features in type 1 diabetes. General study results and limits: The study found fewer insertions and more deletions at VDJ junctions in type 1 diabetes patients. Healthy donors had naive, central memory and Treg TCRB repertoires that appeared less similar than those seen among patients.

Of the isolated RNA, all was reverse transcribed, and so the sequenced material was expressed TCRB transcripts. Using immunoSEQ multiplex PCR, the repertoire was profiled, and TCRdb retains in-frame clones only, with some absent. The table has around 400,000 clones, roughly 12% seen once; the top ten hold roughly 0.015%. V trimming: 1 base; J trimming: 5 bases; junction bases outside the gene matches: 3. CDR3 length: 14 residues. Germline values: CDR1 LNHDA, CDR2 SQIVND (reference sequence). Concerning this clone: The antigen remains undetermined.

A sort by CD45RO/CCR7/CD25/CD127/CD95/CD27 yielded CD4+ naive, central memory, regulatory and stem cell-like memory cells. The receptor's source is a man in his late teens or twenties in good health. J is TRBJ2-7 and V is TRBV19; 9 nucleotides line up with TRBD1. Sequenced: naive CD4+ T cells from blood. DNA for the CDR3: TGTGCCAGTAGTATAGCCAGGGACAGGGACGAGCAGTACTTC. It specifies CASSIARDRDEQYF.